This T cell receptor (beta chain) was recorded in a study of molecular identifiers for immune sequencing clone quantification. Looked up from germline, CDR1 is MNHEY and CDR2 is SVGAGI. The CDR3 is 14 residues long. Trimming cost V 11 bases and J 7 bases, with 23 bases left between them. TCRdb reprocessed the PCR reads with MiXCR, giving one entry per CDR3 protein. The data hold tens of thousands of distinct CDR3 sequences, with 21% observed a single time. In regard to this clonotype: Its antigen is unknown. This clone may be a read error of a much larger clone one base away.

Notes on the study in general: Clones of above 20 RNA copies carried over 97% of effector molecules; in naive cells they carried under 1%.

The chain has TRBV6-5 and TRBJ2-5; a possible D gene is TRBD2 (6 bases). The sequence came from a human donor in good health. Some libraries in this study had Jurkat cell RNA spiked in. Material: naive CD8+ T cells from blood, with Jurkat cell RNA spiked in. Subset of the sample: FACS-sorted CD8+CD4-CCR7+CD45RA+ naive T cells. The CDR3 sequence: CAGTHGASATTQYF. In DNA, the CDR3 is TGTGCCGGCACCCACGGAGCTAGCGCAACGACCCAGTACTTC.